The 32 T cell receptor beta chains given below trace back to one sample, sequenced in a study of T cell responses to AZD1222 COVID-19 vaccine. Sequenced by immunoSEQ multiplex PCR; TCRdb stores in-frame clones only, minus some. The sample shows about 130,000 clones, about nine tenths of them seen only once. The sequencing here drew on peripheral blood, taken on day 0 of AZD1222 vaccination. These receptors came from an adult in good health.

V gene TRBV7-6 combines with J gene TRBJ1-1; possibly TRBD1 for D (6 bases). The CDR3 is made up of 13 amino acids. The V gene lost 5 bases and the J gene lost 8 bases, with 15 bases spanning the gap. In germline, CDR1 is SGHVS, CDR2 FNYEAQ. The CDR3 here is CASSAEWTEEAFF. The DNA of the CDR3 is TGTGCCAGCAGCGCAGAATGGACAGAGGAAGCTTTCTTT.

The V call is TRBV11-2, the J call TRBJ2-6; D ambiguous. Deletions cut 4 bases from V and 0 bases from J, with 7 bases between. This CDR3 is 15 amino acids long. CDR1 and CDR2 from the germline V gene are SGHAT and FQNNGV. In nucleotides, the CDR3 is TGTGCCAGCAGCTCGAGACACTCTGGGGCCAACGTCCTGACTTTC. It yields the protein CASSSRHSGANVLTF.

The CDR3 nucleotides are TGTGCCAGCAGCCAAGCAGTTCATCAGGGCTATGGCTACACCTTC. Encoded protein: CASSQAVHQGYGYTF. The V gene is TRBV4-2, the J gene TRBJ1-2; tentatively, D is TRBD1 (5 bases). CDR3 length: 15 amino acids. Germline CDR1 is LGHNA and CDR2 is YNFKEQ. Trimming shortened V by 1 base and J by 4 bases, and 13 bases separated the two germline ends.

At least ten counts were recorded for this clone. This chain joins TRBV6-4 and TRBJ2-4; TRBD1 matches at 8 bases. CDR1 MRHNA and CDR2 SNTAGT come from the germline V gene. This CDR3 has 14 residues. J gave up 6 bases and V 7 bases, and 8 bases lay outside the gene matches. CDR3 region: CASKPGQDINIQYF. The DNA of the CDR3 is TGTGCCAGCAAACCGGGACAGGATATAAACATTCAGTACTTC.

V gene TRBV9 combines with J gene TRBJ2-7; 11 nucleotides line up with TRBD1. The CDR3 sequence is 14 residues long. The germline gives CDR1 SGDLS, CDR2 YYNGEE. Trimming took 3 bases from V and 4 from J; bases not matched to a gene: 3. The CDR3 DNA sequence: TGTGCCAGCAGCGACCGGGACAGGGGGTACGAGCAGTACTTC. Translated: CASSDRDRGYEQYF.

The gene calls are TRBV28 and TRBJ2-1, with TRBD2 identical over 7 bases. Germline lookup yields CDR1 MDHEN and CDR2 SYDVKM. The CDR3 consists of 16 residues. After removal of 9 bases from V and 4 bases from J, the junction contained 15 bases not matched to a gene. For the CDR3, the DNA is TGTGCCAGGAGCTTTCCGGCGGGGGTGGGGTACAATGAGCAGTTCTTC. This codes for CARSFPAGVGYNEQFF.

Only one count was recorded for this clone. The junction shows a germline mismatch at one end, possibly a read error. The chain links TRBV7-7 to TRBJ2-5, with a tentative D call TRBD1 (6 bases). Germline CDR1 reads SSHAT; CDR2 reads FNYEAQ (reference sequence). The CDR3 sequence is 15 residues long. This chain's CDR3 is CASSLGGTRGETQYF. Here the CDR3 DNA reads TGTGCTAGCAGCTTAGGGGGAACTAGGGGAGAGACCCAGTACTTC.

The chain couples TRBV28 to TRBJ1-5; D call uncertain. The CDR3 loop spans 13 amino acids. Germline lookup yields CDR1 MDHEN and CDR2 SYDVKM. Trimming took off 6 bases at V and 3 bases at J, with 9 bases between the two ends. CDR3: CASSYSANQPQHF. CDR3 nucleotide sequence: TGTGCCAGCAGCTATTCCGCCAATCAGCCCCAGCATTTT.

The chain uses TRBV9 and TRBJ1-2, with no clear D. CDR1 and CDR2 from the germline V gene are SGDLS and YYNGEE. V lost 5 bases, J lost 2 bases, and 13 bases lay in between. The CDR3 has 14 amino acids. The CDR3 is CASRDTVTNYGYTF. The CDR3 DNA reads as TGTGCCAGCAGAGATACAGTAACCAACTATGGCTACACCTTC. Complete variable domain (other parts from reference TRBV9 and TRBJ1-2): DSGVTQTPKHLITATGQRVTLRCSPRSGDLSVYWYQQSLDQGLQFLIQYYNGEERAKGNILERFSAQQFPDLHSELNLSSLELGDSALYFCASRDTVTNYGYTFGSGTRLTVV.

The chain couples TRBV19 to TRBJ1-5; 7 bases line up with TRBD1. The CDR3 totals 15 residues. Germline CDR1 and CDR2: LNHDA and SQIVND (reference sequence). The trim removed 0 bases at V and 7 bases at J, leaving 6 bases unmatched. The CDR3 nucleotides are TGTGCCAGTAGTATAGATTCTCAGGGGGGGCAGCCCCAGCATTTT. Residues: CASSIDSQGGQPQHF.

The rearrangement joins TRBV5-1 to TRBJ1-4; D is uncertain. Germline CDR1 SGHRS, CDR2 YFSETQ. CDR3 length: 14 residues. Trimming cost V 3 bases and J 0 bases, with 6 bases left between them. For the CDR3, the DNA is TGCGCCAGCAGCTCGGGAGCAACTAATGAAAAACTGTTTTTT. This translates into CASSSGATNEKLFF. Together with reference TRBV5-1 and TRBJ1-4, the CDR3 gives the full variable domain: KAGVTQTPRYLIKTRGQQVTLSCSPISGHRSVSWYQQTPGQGLQFLFEYFSETQRNKGNFPGRFSGRQFSNSRSEMNVSTLELGDSALYLCASSSGATNEKLFFGSGTQLSVL.

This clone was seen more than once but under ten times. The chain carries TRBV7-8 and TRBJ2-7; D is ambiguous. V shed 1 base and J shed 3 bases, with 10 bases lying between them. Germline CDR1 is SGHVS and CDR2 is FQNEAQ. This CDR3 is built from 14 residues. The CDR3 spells CASSLGHTLYEQYF. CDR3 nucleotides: TGTGCCAGCAGCTTAGGGCACACTCTCTACGAGCAGTACTTC.

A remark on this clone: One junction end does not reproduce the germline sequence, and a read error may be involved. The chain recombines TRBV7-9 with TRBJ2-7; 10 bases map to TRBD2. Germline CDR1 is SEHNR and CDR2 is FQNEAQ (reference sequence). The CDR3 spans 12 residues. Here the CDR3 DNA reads TGTGCCAGCAGCCTAGCGGGGGCCGAGCAGTACTTC. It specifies CASSLAGAEQYF.

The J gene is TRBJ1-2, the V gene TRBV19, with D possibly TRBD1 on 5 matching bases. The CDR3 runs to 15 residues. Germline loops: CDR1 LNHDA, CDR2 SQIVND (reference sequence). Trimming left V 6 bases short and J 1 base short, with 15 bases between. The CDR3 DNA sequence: TGTGCCAGTAGAGCTCGCAGGGCTCATAACTATGGCTACACCTTC. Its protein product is CASRARRAHNYGYTF.

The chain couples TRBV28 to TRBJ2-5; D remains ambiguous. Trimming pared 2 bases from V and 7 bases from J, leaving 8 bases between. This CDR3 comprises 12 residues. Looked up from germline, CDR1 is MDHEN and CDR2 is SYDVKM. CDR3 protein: CASSLLAGTQYF. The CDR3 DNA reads TGTGCCAGCAGTTTACTGGCAGGGACCCAGTACTTC.

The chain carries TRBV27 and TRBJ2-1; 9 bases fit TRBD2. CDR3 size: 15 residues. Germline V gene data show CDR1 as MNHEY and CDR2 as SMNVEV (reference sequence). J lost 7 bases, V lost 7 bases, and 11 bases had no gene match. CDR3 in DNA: TGTGCCAGCACTCCAGGGGCTAGCGGGGTAAATGAGCAGTTCTTC. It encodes CASTPGASGVNEQFF.

The CDR3 nucleotides are TGTGCCAGCAGCACCAACGCAGGGGGCTCTGGAAACACCATATATTTT. As protein: CASSTNAGGSGNTIYF. This chain connects TRBV7-2 to TRBJ1-3, with 7 positions matching TRBD1. The CDR3 consists of 16 residues. The V gene's germline CDR1 is SGHTA and CDR2 FQGNSA. The V segment lost 5 bases and the J segment 0 bases; nucleotides outside the gene matches: 7.

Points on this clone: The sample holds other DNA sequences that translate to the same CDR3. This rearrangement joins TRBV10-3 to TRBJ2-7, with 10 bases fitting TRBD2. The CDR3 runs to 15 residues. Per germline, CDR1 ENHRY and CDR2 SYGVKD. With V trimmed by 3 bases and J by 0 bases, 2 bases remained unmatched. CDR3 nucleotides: TGTGCCATCAGTGAATCTAGCGGGGGCTCCTACGAGCAGTACTTC. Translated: CAISESSGGSYEQYF.

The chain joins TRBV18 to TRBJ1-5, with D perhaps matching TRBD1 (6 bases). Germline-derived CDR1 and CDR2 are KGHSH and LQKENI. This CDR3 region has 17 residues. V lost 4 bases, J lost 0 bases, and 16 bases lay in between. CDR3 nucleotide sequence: TGTGCCAGCTCACATTATGGGACATCCAGTAGCAATCAGCCCCAGCATTTT. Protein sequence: CASSHYGTSSSNQPQHF.

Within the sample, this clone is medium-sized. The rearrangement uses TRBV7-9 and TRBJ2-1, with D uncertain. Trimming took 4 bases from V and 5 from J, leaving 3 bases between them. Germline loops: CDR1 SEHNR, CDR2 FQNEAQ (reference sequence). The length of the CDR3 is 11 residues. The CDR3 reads CASSSDNEQFF. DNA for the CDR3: TGTGCCAGCAGCTCAGACAATGAGCAGTTCTTC.

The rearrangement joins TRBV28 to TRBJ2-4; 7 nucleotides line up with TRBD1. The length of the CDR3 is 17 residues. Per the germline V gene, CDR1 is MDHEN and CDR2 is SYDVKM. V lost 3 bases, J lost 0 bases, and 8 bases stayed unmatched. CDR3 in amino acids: CASSFPGQVLAKNIQYF. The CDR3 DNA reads TGTGCCAGCAGTTTTCCTGGACAGGTTCTAGCCAAAAACATTCAGTACTTC. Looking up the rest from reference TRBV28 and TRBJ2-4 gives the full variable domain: DVKVTQSSRYLVKRTGEKVFLECVQDMDHENMFWYRQDPGLGLRLIYFSYDVKMKEKGDIPEGYSVSREKKERFSLILESASTNQTSMYLCASSFPGQVLAKNIQYFGAGTRLSVL.

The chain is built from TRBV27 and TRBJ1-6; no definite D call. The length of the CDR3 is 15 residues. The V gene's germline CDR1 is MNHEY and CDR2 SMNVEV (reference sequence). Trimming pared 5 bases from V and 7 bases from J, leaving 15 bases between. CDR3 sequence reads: CASSPLGAGNSPLHF. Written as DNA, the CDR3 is TGTGCCAGCAGTCCCCTGGGAGCCGGGAATTCACCCCTCCACTTT.

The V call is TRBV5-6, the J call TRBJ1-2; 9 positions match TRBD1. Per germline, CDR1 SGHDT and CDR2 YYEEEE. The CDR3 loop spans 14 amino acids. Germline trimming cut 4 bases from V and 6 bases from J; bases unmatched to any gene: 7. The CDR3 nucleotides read TGTGCCAGCAGCCCGACAGGGGGAGCGGATGGCTACACCTTC. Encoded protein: CASSPTGGADGYTF.

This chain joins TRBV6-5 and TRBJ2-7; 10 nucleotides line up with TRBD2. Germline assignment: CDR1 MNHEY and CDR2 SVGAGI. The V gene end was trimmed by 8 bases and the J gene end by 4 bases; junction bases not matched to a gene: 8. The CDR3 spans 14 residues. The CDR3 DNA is TGTGCCAGCCAGGTTCTAGCGGGGGTTTACGAGCAGTACTTC. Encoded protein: CASQVLAGVYEQYF.

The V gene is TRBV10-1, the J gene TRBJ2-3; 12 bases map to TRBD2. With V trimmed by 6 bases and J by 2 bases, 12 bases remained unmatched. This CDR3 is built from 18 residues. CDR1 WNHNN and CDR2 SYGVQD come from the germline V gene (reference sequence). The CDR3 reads CASSLGTTSGGLTDTQYF. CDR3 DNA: TGCGCCAGCAGCCTAGGAACGACTAGCGGGGGACTCACAGATACGCAGTATTTT.

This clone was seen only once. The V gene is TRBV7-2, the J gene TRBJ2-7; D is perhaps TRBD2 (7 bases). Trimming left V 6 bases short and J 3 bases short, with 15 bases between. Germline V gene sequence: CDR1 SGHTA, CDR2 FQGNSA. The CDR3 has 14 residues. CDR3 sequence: CASSFPGGHYEQYF. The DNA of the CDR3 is TGTGCCAGCAGTTTCCCCGGGGGGCACTACGAGCAGTACTTC.

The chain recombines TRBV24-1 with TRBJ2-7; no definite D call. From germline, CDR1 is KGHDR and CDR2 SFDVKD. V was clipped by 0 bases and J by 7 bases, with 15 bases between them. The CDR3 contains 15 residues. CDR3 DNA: TGTGCCACCAGTGATTTGACGGTTGGTGGATGGGAGCAGTACTTC. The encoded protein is CATSDLTVGGWEQYF.

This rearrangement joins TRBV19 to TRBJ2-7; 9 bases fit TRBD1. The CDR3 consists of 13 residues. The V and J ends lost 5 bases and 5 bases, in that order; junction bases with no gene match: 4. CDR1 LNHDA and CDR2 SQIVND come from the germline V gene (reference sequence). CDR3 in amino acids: CASSWDRDDEQYF. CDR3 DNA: TGTGCCAGTAGTTGGGACAGGGACGACGAGCAGTACTTC.

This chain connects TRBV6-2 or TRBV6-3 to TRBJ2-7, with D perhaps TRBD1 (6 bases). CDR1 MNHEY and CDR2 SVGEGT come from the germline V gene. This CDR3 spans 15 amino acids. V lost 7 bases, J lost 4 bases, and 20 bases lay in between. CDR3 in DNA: TGTGCCAGCAACCCCGGGACAAATGGGGATTACGAGCAGTACTTC. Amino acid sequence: CASNPGTNGDYEQYF.

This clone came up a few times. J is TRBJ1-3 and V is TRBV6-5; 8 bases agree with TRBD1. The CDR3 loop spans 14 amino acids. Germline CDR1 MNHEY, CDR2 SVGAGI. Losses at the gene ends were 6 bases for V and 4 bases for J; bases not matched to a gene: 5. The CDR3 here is CASSADRVGNTIYF. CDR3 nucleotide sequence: TGTGCCAGCAGCGCGGACAGGGTCGGAAACACCATATATTTT.

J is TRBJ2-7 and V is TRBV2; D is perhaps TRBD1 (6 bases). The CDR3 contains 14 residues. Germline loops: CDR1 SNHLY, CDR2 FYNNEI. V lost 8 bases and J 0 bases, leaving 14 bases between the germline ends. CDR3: CASFDRPSSYEQYF. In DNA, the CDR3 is TGTGCCAGCTTTGACAGGCCCAGCTCCTACGAGCAGTACTTC.

For the CDR3, the DNA is TGTGCCAGCAGCAAGAAGACGGGGGGCGTAACCGGGGAGCTGTTTTTT. Translated: CASSKKTGGVTGELFF. The chain links TRBV13 to TRBJ2-2; D is perhaps TRBD2 (7 bases). V was cut by 5 bases and J by 5 bases, with 18 bases left in between. The CDR3 loop spans 16 amino acids. Looked up from germline, CDR1 is PRHDT and CDR2 is FYEKMQ (reference sequence).